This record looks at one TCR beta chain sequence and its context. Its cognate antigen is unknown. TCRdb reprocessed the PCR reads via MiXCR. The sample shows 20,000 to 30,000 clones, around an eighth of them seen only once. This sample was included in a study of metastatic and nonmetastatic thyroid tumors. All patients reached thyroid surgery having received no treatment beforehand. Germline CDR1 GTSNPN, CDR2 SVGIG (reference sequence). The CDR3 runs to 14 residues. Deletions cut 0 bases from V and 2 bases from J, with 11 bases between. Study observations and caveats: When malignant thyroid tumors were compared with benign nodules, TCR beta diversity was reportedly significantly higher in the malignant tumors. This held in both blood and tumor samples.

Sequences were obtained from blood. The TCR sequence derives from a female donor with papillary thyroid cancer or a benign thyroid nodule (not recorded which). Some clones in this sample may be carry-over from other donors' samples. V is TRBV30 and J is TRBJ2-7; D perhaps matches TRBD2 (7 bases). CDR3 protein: CAWSVGGGAYEQYV. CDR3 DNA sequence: TGTGCCTGGAGTGTTGGAGGGGGGGCCTACGAGCAGTACGTC.